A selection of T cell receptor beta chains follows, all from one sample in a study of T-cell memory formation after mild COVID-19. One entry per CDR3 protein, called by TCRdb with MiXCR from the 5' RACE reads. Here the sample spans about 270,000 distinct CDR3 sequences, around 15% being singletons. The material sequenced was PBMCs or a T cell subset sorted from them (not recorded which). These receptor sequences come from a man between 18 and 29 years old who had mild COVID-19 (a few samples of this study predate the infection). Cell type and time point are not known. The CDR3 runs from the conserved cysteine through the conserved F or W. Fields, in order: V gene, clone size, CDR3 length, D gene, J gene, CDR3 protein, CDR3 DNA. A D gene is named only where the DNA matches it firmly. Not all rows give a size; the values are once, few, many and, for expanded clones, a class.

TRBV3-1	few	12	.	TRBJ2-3	CASSQWRDTQYF	TGTGCCAGCAGCCAATGGAGGGATACGCAGTATTTT
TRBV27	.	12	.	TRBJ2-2	CASRGQDGELFF	TGTGCCAGCAGGGGGCAAGACGGGGAGCTGTTTTTT
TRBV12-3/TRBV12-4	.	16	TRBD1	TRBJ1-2	CASSPRDRGRDYGYTF	TGTGCCAGCAGTCCGCGCGACAGGGGGCGCGACTATGGCTACACCTTC
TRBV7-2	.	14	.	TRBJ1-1	CASSFLARNTEAFF	TGTGCCAGCAGCTTCTTAGCACGGAACACTGAAGCTTTCTTT
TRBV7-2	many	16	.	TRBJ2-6	CASSLQGPSGANVLTF	TGTGCCAGCAGCTTACAGGGGCCCTCTGGGGCCAACGTCCTGACTTTC
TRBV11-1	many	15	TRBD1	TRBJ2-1	CASSLLTGAYNEQFF	TGTGCCAGCAGCTTATTGACAGGGGCCTACAATGAGCAGTTCTTC
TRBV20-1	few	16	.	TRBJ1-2	CSASALRDTFNYGYTF	TGCAGTGCTAGCGCGCTCCGGGACACATTTAACTATGGCTACACCTTC
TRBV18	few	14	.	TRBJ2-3	CASSRLQGVDTQYF	TGTGCCAGCTCACGTCTCCAGGGCGTGGATACGCAGTATTTT
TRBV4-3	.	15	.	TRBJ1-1	CASSQEQFENTEAFF	TGCGCCAGCAGCCAGGAACAGTTCGAGAACACTGAAGCTTTCTTT
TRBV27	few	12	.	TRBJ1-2	CASSRPSGGYTF	TGTGCCAGCAGTCGTCCCTCAGGTGGCTACACCTTC
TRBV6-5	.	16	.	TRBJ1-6	CASRLGTGYYNSPLHF	TGTGCCAGCAGACTCGGGACGGGATACTATAATTCACCCCTCCACTTT
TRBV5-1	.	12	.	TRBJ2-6	CASLGEANVLTF	TGCGCCAGCCTGGGGGAGGCCAACGTCCTGACTTTC
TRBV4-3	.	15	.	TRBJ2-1	CASSQDSQGRGEQFF	TGCGCCAGCAGCCAAGATAGCCAGGGACGTGGGGAGCAGTTCTTC
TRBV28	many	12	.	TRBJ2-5	CASRGQRETQYF	TGTGCCAGCAGAGGACAGAGGGAGACCCAGTACTTC
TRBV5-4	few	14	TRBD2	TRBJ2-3	CASSTTSVRDTQYF	TGTGCCAGCAGTACGACTAGCGTGAGAGATACGCAGTATTTT
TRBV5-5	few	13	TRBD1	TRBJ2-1	CASSQDRVVGQFF	TGTGCCAGCAGCCAGGACAGGGTGGTTGGGCAGTTCTTC
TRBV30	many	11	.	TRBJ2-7	CAWGDAYEQYF	TGTGCCTGGGGGGACGCCTACGAGCAGTACTTC
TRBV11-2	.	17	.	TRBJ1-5	CASSPRQVADSNQPQHF	TGTGCCAGCAGCCCCAGACAGGTTGCGGATAGCAATCAGCCCCAGCATTTT
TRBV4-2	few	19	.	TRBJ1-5	CASSQDPPLGRGNNQPQHF	TGTGCCAGCAGCCAAGATCCTCCGTTGGGGCGGGGAAACAATCAGCCCCAGCATTTT
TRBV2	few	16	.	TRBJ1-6	CASSEFGIVGNSPLHF	TGTGCCAGCAGTGAGTTTGGGATAGTAGGTAATTCACCCCTCCACTTT
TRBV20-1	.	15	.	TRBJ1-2	CSARDPGGYDYGYTF	TGCAGTGCTAGAGATCCGGGTGGATACGACTATGGCTACACCTTC
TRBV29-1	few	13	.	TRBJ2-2	CSVPQTNTGELFF	TGCAGCGTTCCTCAAACGAACACCGGGGAGCTGTTTTTT
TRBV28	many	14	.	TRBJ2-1	CASNYPGAGNEQFF	TGTGCCAGCAACTACCCGGGGGCGGGCAATGAGCAGTTCTTC
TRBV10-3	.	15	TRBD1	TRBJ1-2	CAIRDRGFDDYGYTF	TGTGCCATTCGGGACAGGGGTTTTGATGACTATGGCTACACCTTC
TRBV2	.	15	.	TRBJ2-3	CASRGITSSTDTQYF	TGTGCCAGTAGGGGGATCACTTCTAGCACAGATACGCAGTATTTT
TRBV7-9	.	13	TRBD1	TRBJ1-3	CASQGGAGNTIYF	TGTGCCAGTCAGGGGGGAGCTGGAAACACCATATATTTT
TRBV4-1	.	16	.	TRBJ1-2	CASSQANFQTNYGYTF	TGCGCCAGCAGCCAAGCGAATTTCCAGACTAACTATGGCTACACCTTC
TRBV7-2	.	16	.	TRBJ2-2	CASSSRRDSSTGELFF	TGTGCCAGCAGCTCAAGGAGGGACAGCTCCACCGGGGAGCTGTTTTTT
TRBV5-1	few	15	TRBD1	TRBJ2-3	CASSLRTGPADTQYF	TGCGCCAGCAGCCTTCGGACAGGGCCGGCAGATACGCAGTATTTT
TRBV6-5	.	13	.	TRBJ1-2	CASSYSLTGGYTF	TGTGCCAGCAGTTACTCGTTAACTGGCGGCTACACCTTC
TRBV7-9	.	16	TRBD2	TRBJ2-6	CASSSGRTFGANVLTF	TGTGCCAGCAGCTCCGGGAGGACCTTTGGGGCCAACGTCCTGACTTTC
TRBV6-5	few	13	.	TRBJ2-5	CASIPDGGGAQYF	TGTGCCAGCATTCCCGACGGGGGTGGGGCCCAGTACTTC
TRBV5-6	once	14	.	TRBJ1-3	CASSLGPPGNTIYF	TGTGCCAGCAGCTTGGGCCCACCCGGGAACACCATATATTTT
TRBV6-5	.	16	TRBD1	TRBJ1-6	CASSQGQGRRNSPLHF	TGTGCCAGCAGTCAGGGACAGGGGAGACGTAATTCACCCCTCCACTTT
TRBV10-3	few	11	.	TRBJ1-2	CAITTDYGYTF	TGTGCCATCACAACGGACTATGGCTACACCTTC
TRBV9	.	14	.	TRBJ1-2	CASSATKEVYGYTF	TGTGCCAGCAGCGCCACAAAGGAAGTCTATGGCTACACCTTC
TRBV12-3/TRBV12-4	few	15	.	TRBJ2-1	CASSLGDGPPNEQFF	TGTGCCAGCAGTTTAGGGGACGGCCCCCCCAATGAGCAGTTCTTC
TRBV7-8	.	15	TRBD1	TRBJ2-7	CASSPRDRALYEQYF	TGTGCCAGCAGCCCCCGGGACAGGGCTCTTTACGAGCAGTACTTC
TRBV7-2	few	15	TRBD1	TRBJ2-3	CASSYLGQGVDTQYF	TGTGCCAGCAGCTATCTGGGACAGGGGGTGGATACGCAGTATTTT
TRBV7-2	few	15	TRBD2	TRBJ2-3	CASSLELAGPDTQYF	TGTGCCAGCAGCTTAGAACTAGCGGGGCCAGATACGCAGTATTTT
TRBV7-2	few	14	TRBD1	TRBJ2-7	CASRTGTGGYEQYF	TGTGCCAGCAGGACCGGGACAGGGGGCTACGAGCAGTACTTC
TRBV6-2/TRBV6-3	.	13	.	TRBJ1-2	CASSLTDRGGYTF	TGTGCCAGCAGTTTAACCGACAGAGGTGGCTACACCTTC